The 27 T cell receptor beta chains below were found in one sample sequenced in a study of T cell changes during pregnancy in multiple sclerosis. Using immunoSEQ multiplex PCR, the repertoire was profiled, and TCRdb retains in-frame clones only, with some absent. The sample records around 62,000 clones, roughly nine tenths being singletons. Sequenced material: peripheral blood, taken in the first trimester of pregnancy. The receptors here all came from a female donor with multiple sclerosis, enrolled in a pregnancy study.

This clone came up a few times. The gene calls are TRBV11-3 and TRBJ2-3, with D perhaps matching TRBD1 (6 bases). V dropped 4 bases and J dropped 11 bases, with 16 bases sitting between them. The CDR3 is made up of 13 amino acids. CDR1 is SGHNT and CDR2 is YENEEA in the germline V gene. CDR3 DNA sequence: TGTGCCAGCAGCTCCCAGGACAGACATTGGCAGTATTTT. Amino acid sequence: CASSSQDRHWQYF.

The chain combines TRBV27 with TRBJ2-7; 10 nucleotides align to TRBD2. Looked up from germline, CDR1 is MNHEY and CDR2 is SMNVEV (reference sequence). This CDR3 region has 14 residues. Unmatched junction bases numbered 3, after V lost 7 bases and J lost 0 bases. This CDR3 is CASKAGGYSYEQYF. CDR3 bases: TGTGCCAGCAAAGCGGGAGGGTACTCCTACGAGCAGTACTTC.

CDR3 nucleotide sequence: TGCAGCGTTTCTAGGGTCCAAAGGGGAGAAGCTTTCTTT. Protein: CSVSRVQRGEAFF. The chain carries TRBV29-1 and TRBJ1-1; D possibly corresponds to TRBD1 (5 bases). The length of the CDR3 is 13 residues. V was trimmed by 5 bases and J by 8 bases, leaving 18 bases between them. CDR1 is SQVTM and CDR2 is ANQGSEA in the germline V gene.

The CDR3 nucleotides are TGTGCCTGGGGACAGACCCACACTGAAGCTTTCTTT. Protein: CAWGQTHTEAFF. The chain joins TRBV30 to TRBJ1-1, with D tentatively TRBD1 (6 bases). Germline values: CDR1 GTSNPN, CDR2 SVGIG (reference sequence). Deletions cut 5 bases from V and 3 bases from J, with 10 bases between. This CDR3 has 12 amino acids.

The rearrangement joins TRBV7-2 to TRBJ1-3, with 7 bases aligning to TRBD1. In germline, CDR1 is SGHTA, CDR2 FQGNSA. V dropped 5 bases and J dropped 13; count of bases not matched to a gene: 11. This CDR3 spans 13 amino acids. CDR3 nucleotide sequence: TGTGCCAGCAGCAACAGAATCCAGGGGGAAATATATTTT. As protein: CASSNRIQGEIYF.

The rearrangement joins TRBV4-1 to TRBJ1-5; D possibly corresponds to TRBD1 (5 bases). V was shortened by 0 bases and J by 1 base, with 16 bases between the two germline ends. The CDR3 runs to 18 residues. Germline-derived CDR1 and CDR2 are MGHRA and YSYEKL. The CDR3 sequence: CASSQDQSEKGSNQPQHF. The DNA of the CDR3 is TGCGCCAGCAGCCAAGATCAGAGTGAGAAGGGGAGCAATCAGCCCCAGCATTTT.

V gene TRBV6-1 combines with J gene TRBJ2-3; possibly TRBD2 for D (6 bases). Germline values: CDR1 MNHNS, CDR2 SASEGT. The CDR3 consists of 16 residues. Deletions cut 2 bases from V and 2 bases from J, with 14 bases between. CDR3 sequence (DNA): TGTGCCAGCAGTGAATTGGCGGGGAGTGACACAGATACGCAGTATTTT. Residues: CASSELAGSDTDTQYF.

V and J are TRBV6-5 and TRBJ1-2; D is undetermined. Deletions cut 8 bases from V and 6 bases from J, with 13 bases between. The CDR3 is 12 residues long. From germline, CDR1 is MNHEY and CDR2 SVGAGI. DNA of the CDR3: TGTGCCAGCTGCGGAAGAAGCAATGGCTACACCTTC. Translation: CASCGRSNGYTF.

This clone is a singleton in its sample. The chain joins TRBV2 to TRBJ2-3, with 7 bases matching TRBD1. Per germline, CDR1 SNHLY and CDR2 FYNNEI. V was clipped by 3 bases and J by 0 bases; unmatched bases: 12. The CDR3 loop spans 18 amino acids. DNA of the CDR3: TGTGCCAGCAGTGATATGACAGGGACGGACTCTAGCACAGATACGCAGTATTTT. It translates to CASSDMTGTDSSTDTQYF.

The chain is built from TRBV19 and TRBJ2-3; 9 nucleotides agree with TRBD1. Losses at the gene ends were 7 bases for V and 6 bases for J; bases not matched to a gene: 8. CDR3 length equals 14 residues. Germline V gene data show CDR1 as LNHDA and CDR2 as SQIVND (reference sequence). In nucleotides, the CDR3 is TGTGCCAGTAAGTCACAGGGGGCAAAGGATACGCAGTATTTT. Encoded protein: CASKSQGAKDTQYF.

This clone is a singleton in its sample. The CDR3, as DNA: TGTGCCAGCAGCCCCCGGGACAGCTTCTACAATGAGCAGTTCTTC. It is translated as CASSPRDSFYNEQFF. The chain couples TRBV9 to TRBJ2-1, with 7 bases aligning to TRBD1. Germline V lookup: CDR1 SGDLS, CDR2 YYNGEE. The trim removed 4 bases at V and 3 bases at J, leaving 7 bases unmatched. The CDR3 runs 15 residues.

This clone was picked up a small number of times. V usage is TRBV4-1 and J usage is TRBJ1-2; 12 nucleotides align to TRBD1. J lost 8 bases, V lost 0 bases, and 10 bases had no gene match. Looked up from germline, CDR1 is MGHRA and CDR2 is YSYEKL. This CDR3 is 17 amino acids long. Here the CDR3 reads CASSQDRGTGGASGYTF. The CDR3 coding sequence is TGCGCCAGCAGCCAAGATCGAGGGACAGGGGGCGCTTCGGGCTACACCTTC.

V and J are TRBV6-1 and TRBJ2-7; a possible D gene is TRBD2 (5 bases). CDR1 is MNHNS, CDR2 SASEGT, per germline. The CDR3 runs 14 residues. Trimming cost V 5 bases and J 4 bases, with 15 bases left between them. CDR3 sequence reads: CASSSGKLRYEQYF. CDR3 DNA sequence: TGTGCCAGCAGTTCGGGGAAACTTAGATACGAGCAGTACTTC.

The chain couples TRBV10-3 to TRBJ2-7; TRBD1 aligns across 7 bases. V trimming: 9 bases; J trimming: 4 bases; junction bases outside the gene matches: 6. The CDR3 has 12 amino acids. Germline V gives CDR1 ENHRY, CDR2 SYGVKD. CDR3: CAIGQDGYEQYF. In DNA, the CDR3 is TGTGCCATAGGACAGGATGGTTACGAGCAGTACTTC.

This chain connects TRBV9 to TRBJ2-3; 9 bases line up with TRBD1. The CDR3 is 16 residues long. CDR1 and CDR2 from the germline V gene are SGDLS and YYNGEE. V shed 3 bases, J shed 4 bases, and the junction held 9 bases outside the gene matches. DNA of the CDR3: TGTGCCAGCAGCGATCGTCCGGGACAGGGTTCAGATACGCAGTATTTT. Translating gives CASSDRPGQGSDTQYF.

This chain links TRBV20-1 with TRBJ2-5; D is unresolved. CDR3 length: 10 amino acids. The germline V gene has CDR1 DFQATT and CDR2 SNEGSKA (reference sequence). V lost 3 bases to trimming and J lost 5 bases, with 4 bases between them. In nucleotides, the CDR3 is TGCAGTGCTAGCGGGGAGACCCAGTACTTC. It is translated as CSASGETQYF.

V usage is TRBV5-1 and J usage is TRBJ1-3; D may be TRBD1 (5 bases). This CDR3 region has 15 residues. Germline V CDR1 and CDR2: SGHRS, YFSETQ. Trimming took 4 bases from V and 0 from J, leaving 11 bases between them. CDR3 nucleotides: TGCGCCAGCAGCGATAAGACAGCCTCTGGAAACACCATATATTTT. Protein: CASSDKTASGNTIYF.

V and J are TRBV7-6 and TRBJ1-2, with TRBD1 matching 7 bases. V lost 4 bases and J lost 5; bases outside the gene matches: 4. CDR1 and CDR2 from the germline V gene are SGHVS and FNYEAQ. The length of the CDR3 is 13 residues. Written as DNA, the CDR3 is TGTGCCAGCAGCTCGTGGGACAGTTATGGCTACACCTTC. Its protein product is CASSSWDSYGYTF. Using reference TRBV7-6 and TRBJ1-2 for the parts outside the CDR3, the full variable domain is GAGVSQSPRYKVTKRGQDVALRCDPISGHVSLYWYRQALGQGPEFLTYFNYEAQQDKSGLPNDRFSAERPEGSISTLTIQRTEQRDSAMYRCASSSWDSYGYTFGSGTRLTVV.

This chain uses TRBV7-9 with TRBJ2-3; a weak D match, TRBD1 (6 bases). Deletions cut 5 bases from V and 2 bases from J, with 17 bases between. The CDR3 extends over 16 amino acids. Germline CDR1 reads SEHNR; CDR2 reads FQNEAQ (reference sequence). The CDR3 is CASSPVGQINTDTQYF. DNA of the CDR3: TGTGCCAGCAGCCCCGTAGGACAGATAAACACAGATACGCAGTATTTT.

The chain links TRBV5-1 to TRBJ2-3; a weak D match, TRBD1 (7 bases). With 4 bases removed from V and 0 bases from J, the gap between germline ends came to 9 bases. The CDR3 has 14 residues. Germline lookup yields CDR1 SGHRS and CDR2 YFSETQ. CDR3 in DNA: TGCGCCAGCAGCCAGGGGGGAAGCACAGATACGCAGTATTTT. Amino acids: CASSQGGSTDTQYF.

For this clone: At one of its ends the junction is not consistent with the germline gene, which may arise from a read error. The chain couples TRBV14 to TRBJ2-7; tentatively, D is TRBD2 (5 bases). CDR1 is SGHDN, CDR2 FVKESK, per germline. The CDR3 has 14 amino acids. The DNA of the CDR3 is TGTGCCAGCAGCCCTGAGGGAACCTACTACGAGCAGTACTTT. This encodes CASSPEGTYYEQYF.

To note about this clone: A read error may account for a junction end that differs from germline. The chain employs TRBV9 and TRBJ2-3; a possible D gene is TRBD2 (6 bases). The CDR3 loop spans 12 amino acids. The V gene's germline CDR1 is SGDLS and CDR2 YYNGEE. CDR3 loop: CASSVEAGRGSF. The CDR3 nucleotides are TGTGCCAGCAGCGTAGAGGCGGGGAGAGGTTCTTTT.

The V call is TRBV27, the J call TRBJ1-1, with D perhaps TRBD1 (5 bases). Germline loops: CDR1 MNHEY, CDR2 SMNVEV (reference sequence). V was pared by 2 bases and J by 1 base, with 8 bases between. This CDR3 is 14 amino acids long. DNA for the CDR3: TGTGCCAGCAGTTTAACAGGCCCGAACACTGAAGCTTTCTTT. Amino acids: CASSLTGPNTEAFF.

The CDR3 coding sequence is TGTGCCAGCCCTGCGGGAAGCACAGATACGCAGTATTTT. It is translated as CASPAGSTDTQYF. The V call is TRBV2, the J call TRBJ2-3; tentative D call: TRBD2 (6 bases). Germline CDR1 SNHLY, CDR2 FYNNEI. CDR3 length: 13 residues. The V end was cut by 8 bases, the J end by 0 bases, with 9 bases between. The whole variable domain, remainder taken from reference TRBV2 and TRBJ2-3, is EPEVTQTPSHQVTQMGQEVILRCVPISNHLYFYWYRQILGQKVEFLVSFYNNEISEKSEIFDDQFSVERPDGSNFTLKIRSTKLEDSAMYFCASPAGSTDTQYFGPGTRLTVL.

This clone occurred once. The rearrangement links TRBV2 to TRBJ2-1, with 10 positions matching TRBD2. The germline CDR1 and CDR2 sequences are SNHLY and FYNNEI. The trim removed 2 bases at V and 7 bases at J, leaving 17 bases unmatched. This CDR3 region has 19 residues. In DNA form, the CDR3 reads TGTGCCAGCAGTGAATTTCGATACGGTCTAGCGGGGGAGGGGAATGAGCAGTTCTTC. Protein: CASSEFRYGLAGEGNEQFF.

The chain uses TRBV19 and TRBJ2-5; the match to TRBD2 covers 7 bases. Germline assignment: CDR1 LNHDA and CDR2 SQIVND (reference sequence). The ends lost 6 bases at V and 5 bases at J; junction bases unmatched: 15. CDR3 size: 16 residues. CDR3 residues: CASSIGGDVVGETQYF. CDR3 DNA: TGTGCCAGTAGCATTGGGGGGGATGTGGTCGGCGAGACCCAGTACTTC.

As DNA, the CDR3 is TGTGCCAGCAGCGCTCCGGGACAGGCCTACAATGAGCAGTTCTTC. It translates to CASSAPGQAYNEQFF. J is TRBJ2-1 and V is TRBV9, with 8 bases lining up with TRBD1. Germline assignment: CDR1 SGDLS and CDR2 YYNGEE. Unmatched junction bases numbered 4, after V lost 3 bases and J lost 2 bases. This CDR3 contains 15 residues.